Presented here are 30 T cell receptor beta chains from one specimen sequenced in a study of T cell changes during pregnancy in multiple sclerosis. Produced via immunoSEQ multiplex PCR; TCRdb's table is partial and in-frame only. The sample lists about 94,000 clones, about 93% seen once, with about 0.8% in the top ten. Sequences were derived from peripheral blood, sampled in the third trimester of pregnancy. These receptors were taken from a female donor with multiple sclerosis, enrolled in a pregnancy study.

V and J are TRBV19 and TRBJ2-6; unclear D gene. Trimming left V 5 bases short and J 0 bases short, with 5 bases between. Germline V CDR1 and CDR2: LNHDA, SQIVND (reference sequence). This CDR3 is built from 14 residues. CDR3: CASSWSSGANVLTF. CDR3 nucleotides: TGTGCCAGTAGTTGGAGCTCTGGGGCCAACGTCCTGACTTTC.

The chain recombines TRBV30 with TRBJ2-5, with D perhaps matching TRBD2 (6 bases). Germline assignment: CDR1 GTSNPN and CDR2 SVGIG (reference sequence). The CDR3 has 15 residues. Trimming cost V 2 bases and J 0 bases, with 13 bases left between them. This CDR3 reads CAWSPTSWYQETQYF. DNA of the CDR3: TGTGCCTGGAGTCCTACTAGCTGGTACCAAGAGACCCAGTACTTC.

The chain employs TRBV29-1 and TRBJ2-4; the D is unclear. The V gene's germline CDR1 is SQVTM and CDR2 ANQGSEA. The CDR3 extends over 13 amino acids. V dropped 4 bases and J dropped 3 bases, with 10 bases sitting between them. Here the CDR3 DNA reads TGCAGCGTTGGGTCAGGCCTCAAAAACATTCAGTACTTC. Its translation: CSVGSGLKNIQYF.

This clone came up a few times. The rearrangement links TRBV7-7 to TRBJ1-1, with D unresolved. Germline V lookup: CDR1 SSHAT, CDR2 FNYEAQ (reference sequence). CDR3 size: 13 residues. The V gene lost 3 bases and the J gene lost 2 bases, with 7 bases spanning the gap. The CDR3 reads CASSFRRNTEAFF. The DNA of the CDR3 is TGTGCCAGCAGCTTCCGCAGAAACACTGAAGCTTTCTTT.

V usage is TRBV19 and J usage is TRBJ1-2; 9 bases map to TRBD1. CDR1 LNHDA and CDR2 SQIVND come from the germline V gene (reference sequence). CDR3 length: 15 amino acids. The V and J ends lost 3 bases and 5 bases, in that order; junction bases with no gene match: 7. CDR3: CASSINTGGGYGYTF. DNA of the CDR3: TGTGCCAGTAGTATCAACACAGGGGGCGGATATGGCTACACCTTC.

The CDR3: CASSDLGGNTEAFF. The CDR3, as DNA: TGTGCCAGCAGTGATTTGGGAGGTAACACTGAAGCTTTCTTT. The J gene is TRBJ1-1, the V gene TRBV6-1; D unresolved. Germline V lookup: CDR1 MNHNS, CDR2 SASEGT. V shed 3 bases and J shed 2 bases, with 10 bases lying between them. The CDR3 sequence is 14 residues long.

The V call is TRBV6-5, the J call TRBJ1-1, with a tentative D call TRBD1 (5 bases). V lost 0 bases, J lost 4 bases, and 9 bases lay in between. The germline V gene has CDR1 MNHEY and CDR2 SVGAGI. This CDR3 has 14 residues. The CDR3 spells CASSYSTRGTEAFF. CDR3 coding DNA: TGTGCCAGCAGTTACTCGACAAGGGGCACTGAAGCTTTCTTT.

This sequence joins TRBV27 and TRBJ2-2, with 7 nucleotides matching TRBD1. This CDR3 region has 12 residues. Germline CDR1 is MNHEY and CDR2 is SMNVEV (reference sequence). With 6 bases clipped from V and 7 bases from J, the junction kept 2 bases outside the gene matches. The CDR3, as DNA: TGTGCCAGCAGCGGGACAGACGGGGAGCTGTTTTTT. This gives the protein CASSGTDGELFF.

This clone was detected only once. The V call is TRBV27, the J call TRBJ2-1; possibly TRBD1 for D (5 bases). Germline CDR1 MNHEY, CDR2 SMNVEV (reference sequence). CDR3 length: 14 amino acids. V gave up 7 bases and J gave up 5 bases, with 15 bases separating them. Written as DNA, the CDR3 is TGTGCCAGCACCTCGAGGCCAGGGAACAATGAGCAGTTCTTC. Translating gives CASTSRPGNNEQFF.

The rearrangement uses TRBV4-1 and TRBJ1-1; a possible D gene is TRBD1 (6 bases). CDR3 length equals 17 residues. V was cut by 2 bases and J by 0 bases, with 16 bases left in between. The germline CDR1 and CDR2 sequences are MGHRA and YSYEKL. The CDR3: CASSQLGGAGMNTEAFF. The CDR3 DNA reads as TGCGCCAGCAGCCAACTAGGGGGGGCCGGCATGAACACTGAAGCTTTCTTT.

The V gene is TRBV15, the J gene TRBJ1-2; 11 positions agree with TRBD1. J lost 10 bases, V lost 3 bases, and 4 bases had no gene match. The CDR3 extends over 13 amino acids. Germline-derived CDR1 and CDR2 are LNHNV and YYDKDF (reference sequence). DNA for the CDR3: TGTGCCACCAGCAGTCGGACAGGGGGCCTCTACACCTTC. Protein sequence: CATSSRTGGLYTF.

The rearrangement joins TRBV19 to TRBJ1-1, with D perhaps TRBD1 (5 bases). Germline CDR1 is LNHDA and CDR2 is SQIVND (reference sequence). This CDR3 is 14 amino acids long. Between the trimmed V and J ends, which lost 3 bases and 1 base, there was a span of 9 bases. The CDR3 spells CASSIGAGNTEAFF. CDR3 in DNA: TGTGCCAGTAGTATTGGGGCTGGGAACACTGAAGCTTTCTTT.

The V call is TRBV28, the J call TRBJ1-1, with 7 nucleotides matching TRBD1. V trimming: 3 bases; J trimming: 1 base; junction bases outside the gene matches: 8. Germline V gene sequence: CDR1 MDHEN, CDR2 SYDVKM. The CDR3 consists of 16 residues. The CDR3 bases are TGTGCCAGCAGTTTGGAGGGGGCTGGAGGGAACACTGAAGCTTTCTTT. As protein: CASSLEGAGGNTEAFF.

The V call is TRBV28, the J call TRBJ2-5, with 8 positions matching TRBD2. This CDR3 is 16 amino acids long. The V and J ends lost 5 bases and 1 base, in that order; junction bases with no gene match: 9. From germline, CDR1 is MDHEN and CDR2 SYDVKM. CDR3: CASSPGRGRPQETQYF. The CDR3 bases are TGTGCCAGCAGTCCTGGTCGCGGGAGGCCCCAAGAGACCCAGTACTTC.

The chain carries TRBV1 and TRBJ2-7; the table's D call, TRBD1, has no DNA check behind it. TRBV1 is a documented pseudogene. The CDR3 contains 16 residues. DNA for the CDR3: TGCACCAGCAGCCAAGGTTCCCAGGGATCCTCCTACGAGCAGTACTTC. Translation: CTSSQGSQGSSYEQYF.

This rearrangement joins TRBV29-1 to TRBJ2-1; 11 nucleotides align to TRBD2. Germline CDR1 is SQVTM and CDR2 is ANQGSEA. V shed 4 bases and J 1 base; nucleotides not matched to a gene: 6. This CDR3 contains 16 residues. The CDR3 nucleotides are TGCAGCGTTGTTAGCGGGAGGGGTAGTTCCTACAATGAGCAGTTCTTC. This translates into CSVVSGRGSSYNEQFF.

The J gene is TRBJ2-1, the V gene TRBV7-2; TRBD2 matches 9 bases. The CDR3 is 15 residues long. After removal of 6 bases from V and 7 bases from J, the junction contained 10 bases not matched to a gene. Germline V gives CDR1 SGHTA, CDR2 FQGNSA. The CDR3 is CASSLLAGFPNEQFF. The CDR3 nucleotides are TGTGCCAGCAGTCTGCTAGCGGGATTTCCTAATGAGCAGTTCTTC.

To note about this clone: Distinct nucleotide sequences in the sample also encode this CDR3. The chain recombines TRBV7-8 with TRBJ2-7; 9 bases agree with TRBD1. The CDR3 runs to 16 residues. Germline V gene lookup returns CDR1 SGHVS and CDR2 FQNEAQ. J gave up 4 bases and V 2 bases, and 9 bases lay outside the gene matches. CDR3 amino acids: CASSLKQGAVVYEQYF. In DNA form, the CDR3 reads TGTGCCAGCAGCTTAAAACAGGGGGCTGTGGTATACGAGCAGTACTTC.

This sequence joins TRBV19 and TRBJ2-1, with TRBD2 identical over 7 bases. This CDR3 is 12 amino acids long. V gave up 1 base and J gave up 16 bases; unmatched junction bases: 7. The germline CDR1 and CDR2 sequences are LNHDA and SQIVND (reference sequence). The CDR3 nucleotides read TGTGCCAGTAGTATAGCGGGGGGAGCTACTTTCTTC. Amino acid sequence: CASSIAGGATFF.

The chain combines TRBV4-1 with TRBJ2-6, with D tentatively TRBD1 (5 bases). The CDR3 length is 17 residues. Deletions cut 0 bases from V and 2 bases from J, with 11 bases between. Germline CDR1 and CDR2: MGHRA and YSYEKL. The CDR3 reads CASSQDFLTAGANVLTF. CDR3 DNA sequence: TGCGCCAGCAGCCAAGATTTTTTGACAGCTGGGGCCAACGTCCTGACTTTC.

The chain combines TRBV6-7 with TRBJ1-5; a possible D gene is TRBD1 (5 bases). TRBV6-7 belongs to the ORF category, with a function that is uncertain. This CDR3 is built from 11 residues. V lost 6 bases to trimming and J lost 11 bases, with 11 bases between them. CDR3 DNA: TGTGCCAGCAGCCCGGGGGGGGCCCAGCATTTT. Encoded protein: CASSPGGAQHF.

This clone showed up just once. J is TRBJ1-4 and V is TRBV7-9, with D uncertain. The CDR3 consists of 15 residues. Germline values: CDR1 SEHNR, CDR2 FQNEAQ (reference sequence). The germline V and J ends were trimmed by 5 bases and 5 bases, with 15 bases remaining between them. CDR3 sequence: CASSPRGPSNEKLFF. CDR3 in DNA: TGTGCCAGCAGCCCCCGTGGGCCCTCCAATGAAAAACTGTTTTTT.

The gene calls are TRBV13 and TRBJ2-1, with D perhaps matching TRBD1 (5 bases). The CDR3 is made up of 16 amino acids. From germline, CDR1 is PRHDT and CDR2 FYEKMQ (reference sequence). The germline V and J ends were trimmed by 4 bases and 5 bases, with 18 bases remaining between them. In DNA form, the CDR3 reads TGTGCCAGCAGCTACACCCTCAGGGCCAAGGACAATGAGCAGTTCTTC. This codes for CASSYTLRAKDNEQFF.

The CDR3 loop reads CASSQDWGEGDQPQHF. Written as DNA, the CDR3 is TGTGCCAGCAGCCAAGATTGGGGAGAGGGTGATCAGCCCCAGCATTTT. The chain joins TRBV4-2 to TRBJ1-5; D gene unclear. V was pared by 0 bases and J by 5 bases, with 14 bases between. The germline V gene has CDR1 LGHNA and CDR2 YNFKEQ. There are 16 residues in the CDR3.

This clone was picked up one time. The chain couples TRBV10-3 to TRBJ2-7; D perhaps matches TRBD2 (6 bases). The germline V gene encodes CDR1 ENHRY and CDR2 SYGVKD. Trimming took off 2 bases at V and 2 bases at J, with 16 bases between the two ends. This CDR3 is built from 16 residues. In nucleotides, the CDR3 is TGTGCCATCAGTGAGCGGATTTCGCGGGGCACCTACGAGCAGTACTTC. Residues: CAISERISRGTYEQYF.

The genes are TRBV5-4 and TRBJ2-2; 9 nucleotides agree with TRBD2. V dropped 1 base and J dropped 6; count of bases not matched to a gene: 10. The length of the CDR3 is 17 residues. The germline gives CDR1 SGHNT, CDR2 YYREEE (reference sequence). As DNA, the CDR3 is TGTGCCAGCAGCTTGCTGACCCTAGCGGGAACGGCCGGGGAGCTGTTTTTT. Protein sequence: CASSLLTLAGTAGELFF. Looking up the rest from reference TRBV5-4 and TRBJ2-2 gives the full variable domain: ETGVTQSPTHLIKTRGQQVTLRCSSQSGHNTVSWYQQALGQGPQFIFQYYREEENGRGNFPPRFSGLQFPNYSSELNVNALELDDSALYLCASSLLTLAGTAGELFFGEGSRLTVL.

The chain is built from TRBV6-1 and TRBJ2-1, with TRBD2 matching over 7 bases. The germline CDR1 and CDR2 sequences are MNHNS and SASEGT. The CDR3 contains 15 residues. V dropped 2 bases and J dropped 1; count of bases not matched to a gene: 2. The CDR3, as DNA: TGTGCCAGCAGTGAAACCGGGGGGTCCTACAATGAGCAGTTCTTC. It translates to CASSETGGSYNEQFF.

The V and J genes are TRBV7-6 and TRBJ2-5, with 10 bases lining up with TRBD2. V was pared by 5 bases and J by 1 base, with 4 bases of the junction left unmatched. Germline CDR1 reads SGHVS; CDR2 reads FNYEAQ. The CDR3 is made up of 15 amino acids. As DNA, the CDR3 is TGTGCCAGCAGCCTACGGACTAGCGGCCAAGAGACCCAGTACTTC. Its protein product is CASSLRTSGQETQYF.

The chain couples TRBV2 to TRBJ1-5; D might be TRBD1 (5 bases). Trimming removed 6 bases at V and 6 bases at J, with 12 bases between. The CDR3 has 13 amino acids. Germline loops: CDR1 SNHLY, CDR2 FYNNEI. The CDR3 region is CASRARRGQPQHF. CDR3 coding DNA: TGTGCCAGCAGGGCCCGTAGGGGTCAGCCCCAGCATTTT.

This sequence joins TRBV29-1 and TRBJ2-7; 8 nucleotides agree with TRBD2. The CDR3 has 13 residues. J was trimmed by 5 bases and V by 8 bases; bases with no gene match: 11. Germline V gene data show CDR1 as SQVTM and CDR2 as ANQGSEA. The CDR3 coding sequence is TGCAGCCCTCGGGGGGGCGGTCGGGACGAGCAGTACTTC. Its translation is CSPRGGGRDEQYF.